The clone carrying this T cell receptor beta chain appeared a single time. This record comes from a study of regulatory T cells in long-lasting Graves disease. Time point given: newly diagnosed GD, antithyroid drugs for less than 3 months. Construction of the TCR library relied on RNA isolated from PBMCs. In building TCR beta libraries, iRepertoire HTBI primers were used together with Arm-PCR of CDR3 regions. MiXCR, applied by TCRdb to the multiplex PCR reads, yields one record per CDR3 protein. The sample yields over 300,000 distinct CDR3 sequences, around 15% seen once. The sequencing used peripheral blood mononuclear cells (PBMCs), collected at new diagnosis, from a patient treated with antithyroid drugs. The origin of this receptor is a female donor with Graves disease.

The CDR3 DNA follows: TGTGCCAGCAGCTTAGGGGGCTCCCACTCTGGAAACACCATATATTTT. This codes for CASSLGGSHSGNTIYF. V is TRBV11-2 and J is TRBJ1-3; D might be TRBD1 (5 bases). Germline V gene data show CDR1 as SGHAT and CDR2 as FQNNGV. CDR3 length equals 16 residues. Trimming took 1 base from V and 0 from J, leaving 10 bases between them.